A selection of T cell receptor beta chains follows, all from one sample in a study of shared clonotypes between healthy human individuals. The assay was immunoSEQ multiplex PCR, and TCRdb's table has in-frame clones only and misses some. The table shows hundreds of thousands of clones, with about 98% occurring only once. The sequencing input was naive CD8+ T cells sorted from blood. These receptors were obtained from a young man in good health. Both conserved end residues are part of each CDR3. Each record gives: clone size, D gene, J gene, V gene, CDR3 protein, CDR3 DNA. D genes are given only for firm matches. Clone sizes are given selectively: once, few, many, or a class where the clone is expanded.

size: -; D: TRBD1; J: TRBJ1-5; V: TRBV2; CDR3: CASGSHTDRGGQPQHF; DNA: TGTGCCAGCGGGTCTCATACGGACAGGGGTGGTCAGCCCCAGCATTTT
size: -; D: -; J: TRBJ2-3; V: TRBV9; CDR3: CASSVLGAKTDTQYF; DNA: TGTGCCAGCAGCGTTTTAGGGGCGAAAACAGATACGCAGTATTTT
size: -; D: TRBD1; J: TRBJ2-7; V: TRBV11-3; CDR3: CASSSRTGLEQYF; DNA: TGTGCCAGCAGCTCAAGGACAGGGCTCGAGCAGTACTTC
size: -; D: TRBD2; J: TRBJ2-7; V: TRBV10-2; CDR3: CASRSKTSGTYEQYF; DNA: TGCGCCAGCAGATCAAAGACTAGCGGGACGTACGAGCAGTACTTC
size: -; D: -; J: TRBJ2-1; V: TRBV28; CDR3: CASNRFGNEQFF; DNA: TGTGCCAGCAACCGTTTCGGCAATGAGCAGTTCTTC
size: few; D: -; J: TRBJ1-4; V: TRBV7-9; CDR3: CASSHGGERLFF; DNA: TGTGCCAGCAGCCACGGCGGGGAGAGACTGTTTTTT
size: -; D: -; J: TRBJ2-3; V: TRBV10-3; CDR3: CAISGGPDTDTQYF; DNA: TGTGCCATCAGTGGCGGGCCTGACACAGATACGCAGTATTTT
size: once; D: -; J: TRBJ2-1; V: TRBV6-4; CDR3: CASSDKGPHEQFF; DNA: TGTGCCAGCAGTGACAAGGGGCCGCATGAGCAGTTCTTC
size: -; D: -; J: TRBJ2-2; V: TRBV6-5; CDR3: CASSYMEGTGELFF; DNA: TGTGCCAGCAGTTACATGGAGGGGACCGGGGAGCTGTTTTTT
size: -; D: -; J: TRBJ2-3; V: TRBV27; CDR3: CASSESGAPDTQYF; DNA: TGTGCCAGCAGTGAATCGGGAGCCCCAGATACGCAGTATTTT
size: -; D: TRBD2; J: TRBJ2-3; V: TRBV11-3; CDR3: CASSSTGLGGDTQYF; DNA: TGTGCCAGCAGCTCAACCGGACTAGGCGGAGATACGCAGTATTTT
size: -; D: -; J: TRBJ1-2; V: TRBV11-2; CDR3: CASSLAMGEEGYGYTF; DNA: TGTGCCAGCAGCTTAGCAATGGGTGAGGAGGGGTATGGCTACACCTTC
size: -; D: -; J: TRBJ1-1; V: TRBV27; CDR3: CASSLVLGTEAFF; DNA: TGTGCCAGCAGTTTGGTATTGGGCACTGAAGCTTTCTTT
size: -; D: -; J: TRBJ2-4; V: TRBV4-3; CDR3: CASSPQWGGYLGKNIQYF; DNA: TGCGCCAGCAGCCCCCAATGGGGGGGCTATTTGGGCAAAAACATTCAGTACTTC
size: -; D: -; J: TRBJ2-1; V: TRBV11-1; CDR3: CASSLRLSDSYNEQFF; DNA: TGTGCCAGCAGCCTTAGGCTTAGCGACTCCTACAATGAGCAGTTCTTC
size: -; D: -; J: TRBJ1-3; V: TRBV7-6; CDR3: CASSLAWGDGNTIYF; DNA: TGTGCCAGCAGCTTAGCATGGGGAGATGGAAACACCATATATTTT
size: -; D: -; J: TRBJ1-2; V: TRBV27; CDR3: CASSPGQQHGYTF; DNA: TGTGCCAGCAGTCCAGGACAGCAACATGGCTACACCTTC
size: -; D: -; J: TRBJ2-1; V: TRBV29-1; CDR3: CSVEGSASSSYNEQFF; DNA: TGCAGCGTTGAAGGCTCCGCCTCGAGCTCCTACAATGAGCAGTTCTTC
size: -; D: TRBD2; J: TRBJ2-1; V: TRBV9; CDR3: CASSVGGLALDEQFF; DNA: TGTGCCAGCAGCGTAGGGGGACTAGCGTTGGATGAGCAGTTCTTC
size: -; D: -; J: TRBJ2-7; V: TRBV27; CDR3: CASSTRDSSDEQYF; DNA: TGTGCCAGCAGTACCCGGGACTCGTCCGACGAGCAGTACTTC
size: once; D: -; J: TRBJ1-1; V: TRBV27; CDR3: CASSLLGMNTEAFF; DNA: TGTGCCAGCAGTTTATTGGGCATGAACACTGAAGCTTTCTTT
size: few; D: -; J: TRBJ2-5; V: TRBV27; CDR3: CASSLLGGEETQYF; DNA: TGTGCCAGCAGTTTATTGGGGGGCGAAGAGACCCAGTACTTC